This entry lists 2 T cell receptor beta chains sequenced from one sample in a study of blood T cells in healthy people across ages. A second PCR, run for about 7 to 12 cycles, used a sample-barcoded 5' primer plus a J-beta primer mix. TCRdb analysed the 5' RACE reads with MiXCR anew, one entry per CDR3 protein. The data contain 1.5 million to 2 million distinct CDR3 sequences, 49% of them singletons. Sequenced input: blood. The receptors were gathered from a woman aged 40-49 years in good health.

The chain couples TRBV29-1 to TRBJ2-3, with TRBD2 identical over 9 bases. The J segment lost 2 bases and the V segment lost 4 bases, leaving 7 bases of the junction unmatched. The germline V gene has CDR1 SQVTM and CDR2 ANQGSEA. The CDR3 consists of 15 residues. The CDR3, as DNA: TGCAGCGTTGGTTGGGTAGCGGGGGCCACAGATACGCAGTATTTT. Amino acids: CSVGWVAGATDTQYF.

A note on this clonotype: Given a much more abundant clone one base away, this may be a read error. The genes are TRBV9 and TRBJ2-7; no clear D. CDR1 and CDR2 from the germline V gene are SGDLS and YYNGEE. Trimming took off 7 bases at V and 4 bases at J, with 12 bases between the two ends. This CDR3 contains 12 residues. CDR3 sequence: CASGATPYEQYF. CDR3 coding DNA: TGTGCCAGCGGCGCGACCCCTTACGAGCAGTACTTC. The full variable domain, in which reference TRBV9 and TRBJ2-7 provide the parts outside the CDR3, is DSGVTQTPKHLITATGQRVTLRCSPRSGDLSVYWYQQSLDQGLQFLIQYYNGEERAKGNILERFSAQQFPDLHSELNLSSLELGDSALYFCASGATPYEQYFGPGTRLTVT.